This T cell receptor (beta chain) was found in a study of T cell repertoires in cytomegalovirus infection. About the study: Both CMV infection and a matching HLA type were indicated by public TCR beta signatures. Study-wide results and limits: Carriage of CMV together with the relevant HLA was identifiable through cumulative public TCR beta family frequency.

Regarding this clonotype: Its antigen is as yet unknown.

The V end was cut by 0 bases, the J end by 4 bases, with 12 bases between. The germline V gene encodes CDR1 MNHEY and CDR2 SVGAGI. CDR3 length: 15 amino acids. From the reads, TCRdb called clonotypes with MiXCR, one entry per CDR3 protein. The data show about 450,000 distinct CDR3 sequences, 25% to 40% seen once. V is TRBV6-5 and J is TRBJ1-1; weak D call: TRBD1 (5 bases). The clonotype originates from a human donor in good health (CMV status not recorded). Some clones in this sample may be carry-over from other donors' samples. Sequenced input: PBMCs. The CDR3 sequence is CASSYSTALGTEAFF. The DNA of the CDR3 is TGTGCCAGCAGTTACTCGACAGCTCTGGGCACTGAAGCTTTCTTT.